These 27 T cell receptor beta chains were all obtained from the same sample, sequenced in a study of OX40 agonist ivuxolimab in advanced cancers. The protocol was immunoSEQ multiplex PCR, while the TCRdb copy is restricted to in-frame clones and leaves out a portion. The sample includes around 20,000 clones, 90% seen only once; the top ten take 49%. The material sequenced was CD4+ or CD8+ T cells sorted from blood, taken in a trial of the OX40 agonist ivuxolimab. These receptors came from an adult with an advanced solid tumor such as melanoma, head and neck, liver or kidney cancer.

The chain employs TRBV7-9 and TRBJ2-1; D possibly corresponds to TRBD2 (5 bases). The germline CDR1 and CDR2 sequences are SEHNR and FQNEAQ (reference sequence). This CDR3 is built from 14 residues. The V end lost 4 bases, the J end lost 6 bases, and 13 bases lay between the germline ends. CDR3 nucleotides: TGTGCCAGCAGCTCATTACTAGGCGCCAATGAGCAGTTCTTC. Protein sequence: CASSSLLGANEQFF.

The chain couples TRBV14 to TRBJ2-1; unclear D gene. Germline CDR1 is SGHDN and CDR2 is FVKESK. The V end was cut by 2 bases, the J end by 0 bases, with 2 bases between. This CDR3 is built from 13 residues. The CDR3 loop is CASSQSSYNEQFF. The CDR3 region has the DNA TGTGCCAGCAGCCAAAGCTCCTACAATGAGCAGTTCTTC.

This clone was recorded once. The chain couples TRBV5-1 to TRBJ2-5, with D perhaps TRBD2 (6 bases). Per the germline V gene, CDR1 is SGHRS and CDR2 is YFSETQ. The CDR3 consists of 16 residues. V gave up 2 bases and J gave up 2 bases, with 16 bases separating them. Written as DNA, the CDR3 is TGCGCCAGCAGCTTAGGACTCGGGAGCGAGCAAGAGACCCAGTACTTC. This sequence encodes CASSLGLGSEQETQYF. The full variable domain, its missing parts supplied by reference TRBV5-1 and TRBJ2-5, is KAGVTQTPRYLIKTRGQQVTLSCSPISGHRSVSWYQQTPGQGLQFLFEYFSETQRNKGNFPGRFSGRQFSNSRSEMNVSTLELGDSALYLCASSLGLGSEQETQYFGPGTRLLVL.

The chain links TRBV9 to TRBJ2-1, with no clear D. Germline-derived CDR1 and CDR2 are SGDLS and YYNGEE. The V gene lost 0 bases and the J gene lost 9 bases, with 10 bases spanning the gap. The CDR3 contains 13 residues. The chain's CDR3 is CASSVGVRGEQFF. DNA of the CDR3: TGTGCCAGCAGCGTAGGAGTCCGCGGTGAGCAGTTCTTC.

V and J are TRBV28 and TRBJ1-5, with a tentative D call TRBD1 (5 bases). CDR1 and CDR2 (germline): MDHEN, SYDVKM. V dropped 10 bases and J dropped 3 bases, with 10 bases sitting between them. This CDR3 is 12 amino acids long. The CDR3 region has the DNA TGTGCCACACACGGGGCCAATCAGCCCCAGCATTTT. Amino acids: CATHGANQPQHF.

The chain links TRBV27 to TRBJ1-5; D gene uncertain. CDR3 length: 14 amino acids. Trimming took 0 bases from V and 6 from J, leaving 9 bases between them. CDR1 and CDR2 from the germline V gene are MNHEY and SMNVEV (reference sequence). The CDR3: CASSLSGLAQPQHF. The CDR3 nucleotides read TGTGCCAGCAGTTTATCAGGGTTAGCTCAGCCCCAGCATTTT.

The CDR3 sequence is CASSLAGLAGGHEQYF. In DNA form, the CDR3 reads TGTGCCAGCAGCTTAGCGGGACTAGCGGGAGGCCACGAGCAGTACTTC. The chain recombines TRBV7-2 with TRBJ2-7, with 15 nucleotides matching TRBD2. Germline V gene sequence: CDR1 SGHTA, CDR2 FQGNSA. Germline trimming cut 0 bases from V and 5 bases from J; bases unmatched to any gene: 2. This CDR3 is 16 amino acids long.

The chain links TRBV9 to TRBJ1-3; TRBD1 agrees at 7 bases. CDR1 is SGDLS and CDR2 is YYNGEE in the germline V gene. Germline trimming cut 4 bases from V and 1 base from J; bases unmatched to any gene: 5. This CDR3 contains 15 residues. The CDR3 DNA sequence: TGTGCCAGCAGCATGGGACAGTTTTCTGGAAACACCATATATTTT. Protein sequence: CASSMGQFSGNTIYF.

This sequence joins TRBV11-3 and TRBJ2-1; 9 bases are a match to TRBD2. The junction had 3 bases not matched to a gene; V was cut back by 3 bases and J by 3 bases. The CDR3 has 15 amino acids. CDR1 is SGHNT and CDR2 is YENEEA in the germline V gene. The CDR3 bases are TGTGCCAGCAGCTTCGATAGCGGGAGCTACAATGAGCAGTTCTTC. It specifies CASSFDSGSYNEQFF.

J is TRBJ2-1 and V is TRBV9; perhaps TRBD1 as D (5 bases). The germline V and J ends were trimmed by 6 bases and 1 base, with 8 bases remaining between them. The CDR3 consists of 13 residues. Germline assignment: CDR1 SGDLS and CDR2 YYNGEE. CDR3 loop: CASMGRSYNEQFF. The CDR3 DNA follows: TGTGCCAGCATGGGGCGGTCCTACAATGAGCAGTTCTTC.

V usage is TRBV4-1 and J usage is TRBJ2-2; possibly TRBD2 for D (5 bases). The germline gives CDR1 MGHRA, CDR2 YSYEKL. V was trimmed by 1 base and J by 1 base, leaving 7 bases between them. The CDR3 loop spans 15 amino acids. The CDR3 nucleotides are TGCGCCAGCAGCCAAGGGAGGATGAACACCGGGGAGCTGTTTTTT. Residues: CASSQGRMNTGELFF.

The genes are TRBV6-1 and TRBJ1-1; TRBD1 is a possible D gene (5 bases). The CDR3 spans 11 residues. Germline CDR1 is MNHNS and CDR2 is SASEGT. Trimming shortened V by 6 bases and J by 5 bases, and 7 bases separated the two germline ends. The CDR3 loop is CASRQGTEAFF. DNA for the CDR3: TGTGCCAGCAGGCAGGGTACTGAAGCTTTCTTT.

This chain connects TRBV16 to TRBJ1-1, with a weak D call TRBD1 (5 bases). The germline gives CDR1 KGHSY, CDR2 FQNENV. The CDR3 has 14 residues. Trimming took 0 bases from V and 5 from J, leaving 10 bases between them. The CDR3 reads CASSQSGVGTEAFF. The CDR3 DNA is TGTGCCAGCAGCCAATCAGGGGTCGGGACTGAAGCTTTCTTT.

The V call is TRBV19, the J call TRBJ2-1; 11 bases fit TRBD2. V lost 5 bases, J lost 0 bases, and 6 bases stayed unmatched. Per germline, CDR1 LNHDA and CDR2 SQIVND (reference sequence). The CDR3 totals 17 residues. CDR3 region: CASSGTSGHNSYNEQFF. The CDR3 region has the DNA TGTGCCAGTAGTGGGACTAGCGGTCACAACTCCTACAATGAGCAGTTCTTC.

The chain joins TRBV9 to TRBJ2-7; the D gene is possibly TRBD1 (7 bases). In germline, CDR1 is SGDLS, CDR2 YYNGEE. The V and J ends lost 5 bases and 5 bases respectively, with 20 bases between them. This CDR3 contains 15 residues. In nucleotides, the CDR3 is TGTGCCAGCAGTGGGCAGGAGGGGGCTGCTCACGAGCAGTACTTC. Translated: CASSGQEGAAHEQYF.

This chain links TRBV28 with TRBJ1-4, with D perhaps TRBD1 (6 bases). The germline CDR1 and CDR2 sequences are MDHEN and SYDVKM. Trimming cost V 0 bases and J 6 bases, with 11 bases left between them. The length of the CDR3 is 15 residues. The chain's CDR3 is CASSLWTEGDEKLFF. Written as DNA, the CDR3 is TGTGCCAGCAGTTTATGGACAGAGGGGGATGAAAAACTGTTTTTT.

The CDR3 DNA is TGTGCCAGCAGCTTAGGTGCGTTGCAGCCCCAGCATTTT. Residues: CASSLGALQPQHF. The gene calls are TRBV11-2 and TRBJ1-5; D is unclear. Germline V gene lookup returns CDR1 SGHAT and CDR2 FQNNGV. V lost 1 base and J 7 bases, leaving 8 bases between the germline ends. The CDR3 consists of 13 residues.

The chain is built from TRBV27 and TRBJ2-7; perhaps TRBD1 as D (5 bases). The germline V gene has CDR1 MNHEY and CDR2 SMNVEV (reference sequence). This CDR3 comprises 14 residues. With 4 bases removed from V and 1 base from J, the gap between germline ends came to 11 bases. CDR3: CASSYKGSSYEQYF. Here the CDR3 DNA reads TGTGCCAGCAGTTACAAGGGGTCGTCCTACGAGCAGTACTTC.

The chain carries TRBV5-1 and TRBJ2-1; 10 nucleotides line up with TRBD2. After removal of 4 bases from V and 7 bases from J, the junction contained 8 bases not matched to a gene. CDR1 is SGHRS, CDR2 YFSETQ, per germline. The CDR3 runs to 15 residues. DNA of the CDR3: TGCGCCAGCAGCCCAGCGGGAGGGCCGAGGAATGAGCAGTTCTTC. It translates to CASSPAGGPRNEQFF. Combining the CDR3 with reference TRBV5-1 and TRBJ2-1 gives the whole variable domain KAGVTQTPRYLIKTRGQQVTLSCSPISGHRSVSWYQQTPGQGLQFLFEYFSETQRNKGNFPGRFSGRQFSNSRSEMNVSTLELGDSALYLCASSPAGGPRNEQFFGPGTRLTVL.

The chain recombines TRBV7-2 with TRBJ2-7; D possibly corresponds to TRBD2 (5 bases). The germline CDR1 and CDR2 sequences are SGHTA and FQGNSA. V dropped 1 base and J dropped 0 bases, with 10 bases sitting between them. This CDR3 contains 15 residues. The CDR3 nucleotides read TGTGCCAGCAGCTTAGGGCCCACTAGCTCCTACGAGCAGTACTTC. Encoded protein: CASSLGPTSSYEQYF.

CDR3 DNA sequence: TGTGCCAGCAGCTTAGGACTCGCCTACGAGCAGTACTTC. Amino acids: CASSLGLAYEQYF. V and J are TRBV11-3 and TRBJ2-7; no firm D call. This CDR3 has 13 amino acids. V was trimmed by 1 base and J by 2 bases, leaving 6 bases between them. CDR1 is SGHNT and CDR2 is YENEEA in the germline V gene.

V gene TRBV4-3 combines with J gene TRBJ2-1; no definite D call. Trimming pared 1 base from V and 7 bases from J, leaving 8 bases between. This CDR3 spans 13 amino acids. In germline, CDR1 is LGHNA, CDR2 YSLEER. CDR3 coding DNA: TGCGCCAGCAGCCAAGGGGTAATGAATGAGCAGTTCTTC. It encodes CASSQGVMNEQFF.

The genes are TRBV9 and TRBJ2-3; a weak D match, TRBD2 (6 bases). The germline CDR1 and CDR2 sequences are SGDLS and YYNGEE. This CDR3 is built from 16 residues. V gave up 0 bases and J gave up 4 bases, with 15 bases separating them. CDR3 protein: CASSVVFGGFSDTQYF. The CDR3 DNA follows: TGTGCCAGCAGCGTAGTTTTCGGGGGATTCTCAGATACGCAGTATTTT.

The CDR3 DNA follows: TGTGCCAGCAGTTTTAGACTAGCGGCTTACGAGCAGTACTTC. It specifies CASSFRLAAYEQYF. The chain has TRBV28 and TRBJ2-7; 9 bases map to TRBD2. The CDR3 has 14 amino acids. Germline CDR1 MDHEN, CDR2 SYDVKM. V trimming: 3 bases; J trimming: 4 bases; junction bases outside the gene matches: 4.

The CDR3 loop is CASTPSGRASYEQYF. The CDR3 coding sequence is TGTGCCAGCACCCCTAGCGGGAGGGCCTCCTACGAGCAGTACTTC. V usage is TRBV5-5 and J usage is TRBJ2-7; 12 positions match TRBD2. CDR3 size: 15 residues. CDR1 and CDR2 from the germline V gene are SGHKS and YYEKEE (reference sequence). The J segment lost 0 bases and the V segment lost 6 bases, leaving 4 bases of the junction unmatched.

This chain connects TRBV27 to TRBJ2-7; D remains unclear. The CDR3 runs 14 residues. Germline assignment: CDR1 MNHEY and CDR2 SMNVEV (reference sequence). V was clipped by 6 bases and J by 2 bases, with 14 bases between them. CDR3 sequence reads: CASSSPLGPYEQYF. CDR3 DNA: TGTGCCAGCAGCTCCCCCTTAGGCCCCTACGAGCAGTACTTC.

The V and J genes are TRBV2 and TRBJ1-1; D not resolved. Trimming took off 3 bases at V and 3 bases at J, with 8 bases between the two ends. This CDR3 is built from 13 residues. CDR1 and CDR2 (germline): SNHLY, FYNNEI. The CDR3 reads CASSDHPDTEAFF. The CDR3 nucleotides are TGTGCCAGCAGTGATCATCCGGACACTGAAGCTTTCTTT.